Listed below are T cell receptor beta chains from one sample, sequenced in a study of shared clonotypes between healthy human individuals. This table comes from immunoSEQ multiplex PCR, and its TCRdb copy is limited to in-frame clones, with some not included. Seen here are about 380,000 clones, just over 95% observed once, and the top ten hold about 0.34%. Sequencing was performed on memory CD8+ T cells sorted from blood. The receptors originated from a man under 40 in good health. CDR3s leave out the opening cysteine and the closing phenylalanine or tryptophan.

V	J	CDR3
TRBV28	TRBJ2-7	ASSSTGTYEQY
TRBV5-1	TRBJ1-1	ASSLRQASRTEAF
TRBV6-1	TRBJ2-7	ASAGAGSYEQY
TRBV5-1	TRBJ1-1	ASSLAQGTEAF
TRBV11-2	TRBJ2-2	ASSPPDRITGELF
TRBV7-8	TRBJ1-3	ASTPIPGGVGGNTIY
TRBV19	TRBJ2-7	ASSKLGQSSYEQY
TRBV28	TRBJ1-2	ASRSDRPYGYT
TRBV6-5	TRBJ1-2	ASSYSRYYGYT
TRBV19	TRBJ2-1	ASSMGGYSYNEQF
TRBV29-1	TRBJ1-3	SVALFGAGGNTIY
TRBV6-5	TRBJ2-7	ASSYGKASEQY
TRBV6-1	TRBJ2-1	ASWRDPYNEQF
TRBV11-2	TRBJ2-1	ASSKTRLAGINEQF
TRBV4-1	TRBJ2-2	ASSQGGQTGWLAGTGELF
TRBV7-9	TRBJ1-6	ASSLGSSYNSPLH
TRBV5-8	TRBJ1-1	ASSHLGDTEAF
TRBV4-2	TRBJ1-2	ASSQGILSLYGYT
TRBV28	TRBJ1-5	ASRATVAQPQH
TRBV27	TRBJ2-7	ASSSQGTRQSYEQY
TRBV28	TRBJ2-4	ASTFGGGEGIQY
TRBV13	TRBJ2-1	ASSLEGLLQNHEQF
TRBV19	TRBJ1-1	ASSKTGAEAF
TRBV30	TRBJ1-1	AWIRRPNTEAF
TRBV28	TRBJ2-3	ASRPQGRTDTQY
TRBV7-9	TRBJ2-7	ASSARDNSGSYEQY